A selection of T cell receptor beta chains follows, all from one sample in a study of T cell responses to AZD1222 COVID-19 vaccine. This table comes from immunoSEQ multiplex PCR, and its TCRdb copy is limited to in-frame clones, with some not included. The table includes about 120,000 clones, about 90% detected once. The material sequenced was peripheral blood, taken on day 0 of AZD1222 vaccination. Receptors were obtained from an adult in good health. Both conserved end residues are part of each CDR3. Each record gives: clone size, J gene, D gene, V gene, CDR3 protein, CDR3 DNA. A D gene is named only where the DNA matches it firmly. The size of a clone is reported for some rows only, either as once, few or many, or as a class for expanded clones.

- | TRBJ2-7 | - | TRBV5-5 | CASSHRQSFYEQYF | TGTGCCAGCAGCCATCGACAGAGCTTCTACGAGCAGTACTTC
- | TRBJ1-3 | - | TRBV15 | CATSRDPRGSGNTIYF | TGTGCCACCAGCAGAGATCCCAGGGGCTCTGGAAACACCATATATTTT
- | TRBJ1-3 | - | TRBV27 | CASGRLGNTIYF | TGTGCCAGCGGGCGACTTGGAAACACCATATATTTT
once | TRBJ1-4 | - | TRBV29-1 | CSVGATNEKLFF | TGCAGCGTTGGAGCAACTAATGAAAAACTGTTTTTT
- | TRBJ1-1 | - | TRBV7-9 | CASSPAVTEAFF | TGTGCCAGCAGCCCCGCGGTAACTGAAGCTTTCTTT
- | TRBJ1-1 | - | TRBV5-4 | CASSFARVSTEAFF | TGTGCCAGCAGCTTTGCACGGGTCAGCACTGAAGCTTTCTTT
- | TRBJ2-5 | TRBD1 | TRBV7-9 | CASSPGTGGETQYF | TGTGCCAGCAGCCCGGGGACAGGGGGAGAGACCCAGTACTTC
- | TRBJ1-1 | - | TRBV6-6 | CASSYPGQNTEAFF | TGTGCCAGCAGTTACCCGGGACAGAACACTGAAGCTTTCTTT
- | TRBJ2-7 | - | TRBV18 | CASSPKSLGGRTVYYEQYF | TGTGCCAGCTCACCAAAGTCTCTGGGGGGCCGGACGGTATACTACGAGCAGTACTTC
- | TRBJ2-6 | - | TRBV27 | CASGSDSGANVLTF | TGTGCCAGCGGGTCTGACTCTGGGGCCAACGTCCTGACTTTC
- | TRBJ1-1 | - | TRBV2 | CASRLERGGNTEAFF | TGTGCCAGCAGACTGGAGAGGGGCGGAAACACTGAAGCTTTCTTT
- | TRBJ2-1 | TRBD1 | TRBV19 | CASSPDRADYNEQFF | TGTGCCAGTAGCCCAGACAGGGCTGATTACAATGAGCAGTTCTTC
- | TRBJ1-3 | - | TRBV7-3 | CASSEQGGNTIYF | TGTGCCAGCAGCGAACAGGGAGGAAACACCATATATTTT
- | TRBJ1-1 | TRBD1 | TRBV10-3 | CAITRDRGNTEAFF | TGTGCCATCACCCGGGACAGGGGGAACACTGAAGCTTTCTTT
- | TRBJ1-4 | - | TRBV11-2 | CASSQNEKLFF | TGTGCCAGCAGCCAGAATGAAAAACTGTTTTTT
- | TRBJ1-1 | - | TRBV12-3/TRBV12-4 | CATLQWAEAFF | TGTGCCACTCTACAGTGGGCTGAAGCTTTCTTT
- | TRBJ2-1 | - | TRBV5-4 | CASSRRDSRDNEQFF | TGTGCCAGCAGCCGCCGGGACTCCCGTGACAATGAGCAGTTCTTC